Shown below are 14 T cell receptor beta chains from a single sample sequenced in a study of blood T cell repertoires in COVID-19. The method was immunoSEQ multiplex PCR; TCRdb's version includes in-frame clones alone and lacks a portion of them. The table shows 90,000 to 100,000 clones, with roughly 79% occurring only once. Sequenced: peripheral blood. Receptor source: a man between 65 and 80 years old with acute or convalescent COVID-19.

The genes are TRBV5-5 and TRBJ1-3; TRBD1 is a possible D gene (6 bases). CDR3 length: 16 residues. V was trimmed by 5 bases and J by 0 bases, leaving 15 bases between them. Germline CDR1 and CDR2: SGHKS and YYEKEE (reference sequence). The chain's CDR3 is CASRLTGPFSGNTIYF. DNA for the CDR3: TGTGCCAGCAGGCTGACAGGTCCTTTCTCTGGAAACACCATATATTTT.

The chain joins TRBV2 to TRBJ2-1; 7 bases fit TRBD1. The CDR3 runs to 13 residues. Germline V CDR1 and CDR2: SNHLY, FYNNEI. J was trimmed by 9 bases and V by 7 bases; bases with no gene match: 9. The CDR3 here is CASNRAGGSEQFF. CDR3 coding DNA: TGTGCCAGCAATAGGGCAGGGGGAAGTGAGCAGTTCTTC.

The chain links TRBV12-3 or TRBV12-4 to TRBJ1-1; maybe TRBD1 (6 bases). The CDR3 contains 13 residues. The V end lost 3 bases, the J end lost 5 bases, and 10 bases lay between the germline ends. CDR3 sequence (DNA): TGTGCCAGCAGTTTGACAGGCTTAACTGAAGCTTTCTTT. Translation: CASSLTGLTEAFF.

The V and J genes are TRBV23-1 and TRBJ1-1, with 10 bases identical to TRBD1. TRBV23-1 is identified as an open reading frame with a role that is uncertain. CDR3 size: 17 residues. V shed 6 bases, J shed 2 bases, and the junction held 12 bases outside the gene matches. The CDR3 DNA reads TGCGCCAGCAGCCAAGCCCGGACAGGGGGTCTCAACACTGAAGCTTTCTTT. This encodes CASSQARTGGLNTEAFF.

This clone occurred a few times. This CDR3 is CASWGGGGQPQHF. DNA for the CDR3: TGTGCCAGCTGGGGGGGCGGCGGTCAGCCCCAGCATTTT. The chain joins TRBV12-3 or TRBV12-4 to TRBJ1-5; possibly TRBD1 for D (6 bases). The germline V and J ends were trimmed by 8 bases and 6 bases, with 14 bases remaining between them. The length of the CDR3 is 13 residues.

V and J are TRBV9 and TRBJ2-1, with TRBD2 matching 12 bases. The CDR3 covers 16 residues. Germline CDR1 and CDR2: SGDLS and YYNGEE. V lost 4 bases, J lost 9 bases, and 11 bases stayed unmatched. The CDR3 region is CASSQLSSGRAGEQFF. The DNA for the CDR3 is TGTGCCAGCAGCCAACTCTCTAGCGGGAGGGCCGGTGAGCAGTTCTTC.

The gene calls are TRBV18 and TRBJ1-2; D not resolved. CDR3 length: 15 residues. Trimming cost V 2 bases and J 6 bases, with 16 bases left between them. Germline CDR1 KGHSH, CDR2 LQKENI. CDR3 nucleotides: TGTGCCAGCTCACCAGTCATGGGAGAGGGAAATGGCTACACCTTC. It codes for CASSPVMGEGNGYTF.

This chain connects TRBV7-5 to TRBJ1-4. TRBV7-5 constitutes a pseudogene. The CDR3 consists of 18 residues. The CDR3 bases are TGTGCCAGAAGCTCGCAACGACTTACGGATGCAACTAATGAAAAACTGTTTTTT. Its protein product is CARSSQRLTDATNEKLFF.

The chain is built from TRBV19 and TRBJ1-5, with D perhaps matching TRBD1 (5 bases). Trimming left V 4 bases short and J 1 base short, with 14 bases between. The CDR3 extends over 16 amino acids. Germline CDR1 reads LNHDA; CDR2 reads SQIVND (reference sequence). This CDR3 is CASSNSYRSSNQPQHF. The CDR3, as DNA: TGTGCCAGTAGTAACTCCTACAGGTCGAGCAATCAGCCCCAGCATTTT.

This chain links TRBV18 with TRBJ2-7; TRBD1 might be the D (5 bases). Trimming cost V 3 bases and J 3 bases, with 12 bases left between them. Germline CDR1 reads KGHSH; CDR2 reads LQKENI. CDR3 length: 14 residues. The DNA for the CDR3 is TGTGCCAGCTCACCGGGGCCGAAGGGCTACGAGCAGTACTTC. This sequence encodes CASSPGPKGYEQYF.

This clone appeared once. The chain has TRBV19 and TRBJ1-2; 7 positions match TRBD1. Germline V gene data show CDR1 as LNHDA and CDR2 as SQIVND (reference sequence). The length of the CDR3 is 16 residues. The V gene end was trimmed by 9 bases and the J gene end by 1 base; junction bases not matched to a gene: 14. The CDR3 DNA is TGTGCCAGCCGAGATTCTACAGGGGAAAGTAACTATGGCTACACCTTC. Its translation: CASRDSTGESNYGYTF.

CDR3 nucleotide sequence: TGTGCCAGCAGCTTACAGGCCACCGAGAGTGAGCAGTTCTTC. Protein sequence: CASSLQATESEQFF. The chain links TRBV11-2 to TRBJ2-1; D is unclear. Germline values: CDR1 SGHAT, CDR2 FQNNGV. This CDR3 contains 14 residues. V lost 2 bases and J lost 9, with 14 bases in between.

This clone was counted a few times. The chain links TRBV5-1 to TRBJ1-4, with 8 bases identical to TRBD1. The CDR3 is made up of 16 amino acids. Germline V gene sequence: CDR1 SGHRS, CDR2 YFSETQ. V lost 5 bases and J lost 4; bases outside the gene matches: 10. As DNA, the CDR3 is TGCGCCAGCAGGCGGGACAGGCTCCCTTATAATGAAAAACTGTTTTTT. It yields the protein CASRRDRLPYNEKLFF.

The rearrangement links TRBV19 to TRBJ2-2, with 9 bases identical to TRBD2. Germline V gene lookup returns CDR1 LNHDA and CDR2 SQIVND (reference sequence). There are 14 residues in the CDR3. With 7 bases clipped from V and 5 bases from J, the junction kept 5 bases outside the gene matches. The CDR3: CASTGTSRTGELFF. In nucleotides, the CDR3 is TGTGCCAGTACCGGGACTAGCAGAACCGGGGAGCTGTTTTTT. Using reference TRBV19 and TRBJ2-2 for the parts outside the CDR3, the full variable domain is DGGITQSPKYLFRKEGQNVTLSCEQNLNHDAMYWYRQDPGQGLRLIYYSQIVNDFQKGDIAEGYSVSREKKESFPLTVTSAQKNPTAFYLCASTGTSRTGELFFGEGSRLTVL.